This T cell receptor (beta chain) was retrieved from a study of CD8+CD57+ T cells in acquired aplastic anemia. Using genomic DNA as the template, TCR beta VDJ and CDR3 profiling was carried out. Each CDR3 protein gets one entry after TCRdb re-called the reads with MiXCR. In the table there are about half a million distinct CDR3 sequences, approximately 33% of which are singletons. Patients chosen for sequencing had shown CD8+CD57+ cell expansion by flow cytometry. This TCR derives from a human donor with aplastic anemia. The sequenced sample consisted of sorted CD4+, CD8+, or CD8+CD57+ T cells (not recorded which) from PBMCs.

CDR3 sequence: CATSDLGGAGTDTQYF. The CDR3 DNA is TGTGCCACCAGTGATTTAGGGGGGGCTGGCACAGATACGCAGTATTTT. The V gene is TRBV24-1, the J gene TRBJ2-3; possible D gene TRBD2, 7 bases. This CDR3 is built from 16 residues. V lost 1 base, J lost 1 base, and 11 bases lay in between. Germline V gene lookup returns CDR1 KGHDR and CDR2 SFDVKD.